This T cell receptor (beta chain) was recorded in a study of blood T cell repertoires in COVID-19. Study-wide context: The United States, Italy and Spain provided the acute and convalescent COVID-19 samples. PBMCs, B-cell-depleted T cells, or T cells were the source of the cDNA or gDNA that made up the material.

The CDR3 covers 13 residues. Losses at the gene ends were 5 bases for V and 8 bases for J; bases not matched to a gene: 6. Germline V gene lookup returns CDR1 SGHTA and CDR2 FQGTGA. In the original processing: It was from reference gene primer amplification that nucleated cell counts were estimated. The protocol was immunoSEQ multiplex PCR, while the TCRdb copy is restricted to in-frame clones and leaves out a portion. The V and J calls and clone size come from that table; D and trimming were worked out from the DNA. The data contain some 100,000 clones, roughly 80% of them seen just once; the ten biggest clones take up roughly 6.2%.

The specimen sequenced was peripheral blood. The receptor comes from a man between 65 and 85 years old with acute or convalescent COVID-19. The chain employs TRBV7-3 and TRBJ1-2, with 9 bases fitting TRBD1. The CDR3 DNA is TGTGCCAGCAGCCTAAAGACAGGGGGAGGCTACACCTTC. This translates into CASSLKTGGGYTF.